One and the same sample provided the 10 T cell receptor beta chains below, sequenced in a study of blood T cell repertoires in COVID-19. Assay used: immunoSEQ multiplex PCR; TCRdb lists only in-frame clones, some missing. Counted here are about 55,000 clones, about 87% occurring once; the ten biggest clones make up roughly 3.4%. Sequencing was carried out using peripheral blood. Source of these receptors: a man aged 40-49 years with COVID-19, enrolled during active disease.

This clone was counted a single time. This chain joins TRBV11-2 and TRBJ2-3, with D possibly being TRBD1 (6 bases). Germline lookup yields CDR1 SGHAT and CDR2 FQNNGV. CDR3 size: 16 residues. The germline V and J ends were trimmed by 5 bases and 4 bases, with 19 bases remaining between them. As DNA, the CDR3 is TGTGCCAGCAGCCCCTCCTTCTTGGGGGCAGCAGATACGCAGTATTTT. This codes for CASSPSFLGAADTQYF.

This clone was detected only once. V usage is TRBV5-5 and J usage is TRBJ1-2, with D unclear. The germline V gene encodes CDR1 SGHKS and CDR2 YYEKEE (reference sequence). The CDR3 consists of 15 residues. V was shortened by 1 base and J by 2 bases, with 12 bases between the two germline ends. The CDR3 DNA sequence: TGTGCCAGCAGCTTGATGACTTTCGGGAACTATGGCTACACCTTC. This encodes CASSLMTFGNYGYTF.

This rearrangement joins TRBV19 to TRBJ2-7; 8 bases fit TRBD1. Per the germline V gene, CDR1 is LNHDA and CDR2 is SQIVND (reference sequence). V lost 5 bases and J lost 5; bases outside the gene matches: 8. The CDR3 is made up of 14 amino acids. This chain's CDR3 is CASSDGTGYHEQYF. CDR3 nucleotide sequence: TGTGCCAGTAGTGACGGGACAGGTTACCACGAGCAGTACTTC.

The CDR3 protein is CASSYRGITMNTEAFF. CDR3 coding DNA: TGTGCCAGCAGTTACAGGGGAATAACGATGAACACTGAAGCTTTCTTT. V and J are TRBV6-5 and TRBJ1-1, with a weak D call TRBD1 (5 bases). Germline lookup yields CDR1 MNHEY and CDR2 SVGAGI. The CDR3 is 16 amino acids. The V and J ends lost 2 bases and 0 bases respectively, with 13 bases between them.

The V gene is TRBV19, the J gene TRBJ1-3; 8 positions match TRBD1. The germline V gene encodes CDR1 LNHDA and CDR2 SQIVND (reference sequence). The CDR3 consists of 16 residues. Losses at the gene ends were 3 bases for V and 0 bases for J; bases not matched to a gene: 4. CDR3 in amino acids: CASSMGTGTSGNTIYF. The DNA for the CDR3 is TGTGCCAGTAGTATGGGGACAGGCACCTCTGGAAACACCATATATTTT.

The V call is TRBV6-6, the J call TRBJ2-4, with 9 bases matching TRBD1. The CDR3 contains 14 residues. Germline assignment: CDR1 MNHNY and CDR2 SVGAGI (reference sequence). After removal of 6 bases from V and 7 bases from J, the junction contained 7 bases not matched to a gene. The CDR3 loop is CASRAGQGVNIQYF. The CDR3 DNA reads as TGTGCCAGCAGGGCGGGACAGGGAGTGAACATTCAGTACTTC.

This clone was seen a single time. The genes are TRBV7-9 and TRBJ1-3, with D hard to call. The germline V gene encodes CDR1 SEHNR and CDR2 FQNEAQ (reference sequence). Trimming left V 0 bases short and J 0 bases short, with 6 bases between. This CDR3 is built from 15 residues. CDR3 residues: CASSLALSSGNTIYF. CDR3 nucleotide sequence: TGTGCCAGCAGCTTAGCGCTGAGCTCTGGAAACACCATATATTTT.

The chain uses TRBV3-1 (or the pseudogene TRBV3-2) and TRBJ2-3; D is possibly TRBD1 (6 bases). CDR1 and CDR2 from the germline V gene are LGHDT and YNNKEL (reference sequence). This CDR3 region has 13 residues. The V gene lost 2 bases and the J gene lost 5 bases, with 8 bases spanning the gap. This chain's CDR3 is CASSQNRVDTQYF. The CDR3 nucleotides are TGTGCCAGCAGCCAAAACAGGGTAGATACGCAGTATTTT.

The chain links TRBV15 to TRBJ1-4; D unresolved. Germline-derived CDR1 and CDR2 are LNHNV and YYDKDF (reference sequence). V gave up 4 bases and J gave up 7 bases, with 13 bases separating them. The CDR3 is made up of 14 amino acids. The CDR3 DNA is TGTGCCACCAGCACTGGCCTAGTAGGTGAAAAACTGTTTTTT. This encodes CATSTGLVGEKLFF.

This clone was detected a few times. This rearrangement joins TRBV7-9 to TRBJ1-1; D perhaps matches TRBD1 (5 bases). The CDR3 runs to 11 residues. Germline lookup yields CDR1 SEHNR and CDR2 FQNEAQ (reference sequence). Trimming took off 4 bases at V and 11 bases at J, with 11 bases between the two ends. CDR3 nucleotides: TGTGCCAGCAGCTCTGGGCGGGGGGCTTTCTTT. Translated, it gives CASSSGRGAFF.